Below, 12 T cell receptor beta chains from the same sample are listed, as sequenced in a study of T cell responses to AZD1222 COVID-19 vaccine. TCRdb's copy holds only in-frame clones and misses some; the assay was immunoSEQ multiplex PCR. This repertoire shows 240,000 or so clones, approximately 95% found once; its top ten account for around 0.6%. The sequences come from peripheral blood, collected on day 0 of AZD1222 vaccination. The receptors derive from an adult in good health.

The J gene is TRBJ1-1, the V gene TRBV2; D perhaps matches TRBD1 (6 bases). The CDR3 length is 14 residues. V lost 5 bases and J lost 1, with 11 bases in between. Germline V lookup: CDR1 SNHLY, CDR2 FYNNEI. CDR3 sequence reads: CASSLTGRNTEAFF. Written as DNA, the CDR3 is TGTGCCAGCAGTCTCACAGGGAGGAACACTGAAGCTTTCTTT. The full variable domain, rest sourced from reference TRBV2 and TRBJ1-1, is EPEVTQTPSHQVTQMGQEVILRCVPISNHLYFYWYRQILGQKVEFLVSFYNNEISEKSEIFDDQFSVERPDGSNFTLKIRSTKLEDSAMYFCASSLTGRNTEAFFGQGTRLTVV.

The chain employs TRBV20-1 and TRBJ2-5; D gene uncertain. The CDR3 covers 10 residues. V lost 8 bases to trimming and J lost 5 bases, with 9 bases between them. Germline values: CDR1 DFQATT, CDR2 SNEGSKA (reference sequence). CDR3 residues: CSLGRETQYF. In DNA form, the CDR3 reads TGCAGTCTAGGACGGGAGACCCAGTACTTC.

The chain combines TRBV12-3 or TRBV12-4 with TRBJ1-4; a weak D match, TRBD1 (5 bases). The V end was cut by 5 bases, the J end by 10 bases, with 14 bases between. The CDR3 sequence is 13 residues long. DNA of the CDR3: TGTGCCAGCAGTCCCGGGACGGTGGGAAAACTGTTTTTT. This encodes CASSPGTVGKLFF.

V usage is TRBV28 and J usage is TRBJ2-1; D is uncertain. V shed 4 bases and J shed 6 bases, with 7 bases lying between them. The CDR3 is 12 residues long. Germline V gene data show CDR1 as MDHEN and CDR2 as SYDVKM. Written as DNA, the CDR3 is TGTGCCAGCAGTTCCGTTCTCAATGAGCAGTTCTTC. It is translated as CASSSVLNEQFF.

This chain links TRBV10-3 with TRBJ1-3; 10 bases align to TRBD1. From germline, CDR1 is ENHRY and CDR2 SYGVKD. V lost 3 bases, J lost 2 bases, and 4 bases stayed unmatched. This CDR3 comprises 16 residues. The CDR3 here is CAISEGGQGAGNTIYF. CDR3 bases: TGTGCCATCAGTGAAGGCGGACAGGGGGCTGGAAACACCATATATTTT.

There are a few counts of this clone. The V gene is TRBV28, the J gene TRBJ2-7, with D perhaps being TRBD1 or TRBD2 (5 bases each). CDR1 and CDR2 from the germline V gene are MDHEN and SYDVKM. V lost 4 bases to trimming and J lost 5 bases, with 15 bases between them. The CDR3 spans 14 residues. The CDR3 protein is CASSSLGTTDEQYF. DNA for the CDR3: TGTGCCAGCAGTTCCCTCGGGACCACGGACGAGCAGTACTTC.

The rearrangement uses TRBV2 and TRBJ1-6; 9 bases match TRBD1. Unmatched junction bases numbered 13, after V lost 6 bases and J lost 13 bases. The CDR3 runs 15 residues. CDR1 and CDR2 from the germline V gene are SNHLY and FYNNEI. CDR3 in amino acids: CASSVTGTGMGPLHF. CDR3 nucleotides: TGTGCCAGCAGCGTAACCGGGACAGGGATGGGGCCCCTCCACTTT.

The J gene is TRBJ1-3, the V gene TRBV5-1; a possible D gene is TRBD1 (5 bases). The CDR3 loop spans 16 amino acids. Germline V gives CDR1 SGHRS, CDR2 YFSETQ. Trimming pared 3 bases from V and 0 bases from J, leaving 13 bases between. For the CDR3, the DNA is TGCGCCAGCAGCTACGGAGGGACGAACTCTGGAAACACCATATATTTT. Translating gives CASSYGGTNSGNTIYF.

This clone has only one observation. This chain connects TRBV21-1 to TRBJ2-5; the table calls TRBD2, which could not be checked here. TRBV21-1 is labeled a pseudogene. This CDR3 spans 15 amino acids. CDR3 DNA sequence: TGTGCCAGCAGCAAAGGGGGGGGCCGGAGGTCGGCCCAGTACTTC. This sequence encodes CASSKGGGRRSAQYF.

In this sample, this clone turned up once. Distinct nucleotide sequences in the sample also encode this CDR3. The chain couples TRBV7-9 to TRBJ2-5; maybe TRBD2 (6 bases). CDR3 length: 13 amino acids. V was shortened by 0 bases and J by 5 bases, with 7 bases between the two germline ends. CDR1 SEHNR and CDR2 FQNEAQ come from the germline V gene (reference sequence). The DNA for the CDR3 is TGTGCCAGCAGCTTAGCTGGGGGGGAGACCCAGTACTTC. Translating gives CASSLAGGETQYF.

The chain is built from TRBV21-1 and TRBJ1-6; the table's D gene call, TRBD1, was not cross checked with the DNA. TRBV21-1 is classified as a pseudogene. CDR3 length: 17 amino acids. CDR3: CASSKEPLSRTNSPLHF. The CDR3 nucleotides are TGTGCCAGCAGCAAAGAACCCTTGTCCCGCACAAATTCACCCCTCCACTTT.

This chain connects TRBV3-1 (or the pseudogene TRBV3-2) to TRBJ1-1; 7 nucleotides align to TRBD1. This CDR3 is built from 13 residues. CDR1 and CDR2 (germline): LGHDT, YNNKEL (reference sequence). Germline trimming cut 2 bases from V and 7 bases from J; bases unmatched to any gene: 4. CDR3 nucleotide sequence: TGTGCCAGCAGCCAAAGACAGGGAGGTGAAGCTTTCTTT. It is translated as CASSQRQGGEAFF.